This T cell receptor (beta chain) was sequenced in a study of blood T cell repertoires in COVID-19. Study context: PBMCs, B-cell-depleted T cells, or T cells were the source of the cDNA or gDNA that made up the material.

Germline V gives CDR1 SNHLY, CDR2 FYNNEI. Trimming shortened V by 2 bases and J by 8 bases, and 10 bases separated the two germline ends. CDR3 size: 13 residues. Sequencing used immunoSEQ multiplex PCR; TCRdb keeps in-frame clones, though not all of them. The sample holds fewer than 200,000 clones, about four fifths seen once. This clonotype originated in a woman in her sixties or seventies with COVID-19, enrolled during active disease. The chain recombines TRBV2 with TRBJ1-5; unclear D gene. The specimen was peripheral blood. CDR3 sequence reads: CASSEMAEEPQHF. The CDR3 DNA reads as TGTGCCAGCAGTGAAATGGCCGAGGAGCCCCAGCATTTT.